This entry lists 19 T cell receptor beta chains sequenced from one sample in a study of cytomegalovirus exposure and HLA in healthy donors. The PCR ran on 60 Vbeta and 13 Jbeta primers. This table comes from immunoSEQ multiplex PCR, and its TCRdb copy is limited to in-frame clones, with some not included. This sample has tens of thousands of clones; roughly 60% occur once, and the top ten carry about 6.3%. Material for sequencing was PBMCs. These receptors were collected from a boy younger than 18 in good health and CMV-seropositive.

This clone was observed once. The chain is built from TRBV6-4 and TRBJ1-5, with D uncertain. Trimming took off 3 bases at V and 2 bases at J, with 8 bases between the two ends. This CDR3 comprises 14 residues. CDR1 and CDR2 from the germline V gene are MRHNA and SNTAGT. The CDR3 DNA reads as TGTGCCAGCAGTGAAATCCCGGGCAATCAGCCCCAGCATTTT. Translated, it gives CASSEIPGNQPQHF.

This clone has just a few counts. The chain is built from TRBV6-6 and TRBJ1-2, with 7 nucleotides matching TRBD1. Trimming cost V 6 bases and J 1 base; bases outside gene matches: 8. The CDR3 covers 15 residues. The germline CDR1 and CDR2 sequences are MNHNY and SVGAGI (reference sequence). The CDR3 spells CASRMGQMNNYGYTF. For the CDR3, the DNA is TGTGCCAGCAGGATGGGACAGATGAATAACTATGGCTACACCTTC.

This sequence joins TRBV20-1 and TRBJ2-1; D possibly corresponds to TRBD1 (6 bases). Germline-derived CDR1 and CDR2 are DFQATT and SNEGSKA (reference sequence). The CDR3 sequence is 11 residues long. V lost 7 bases and J lost 7, with 11 bases in between. This CDR3 is CSVHRVNEQFF. DNA for the CDR3: TGCAGTGTACACAGGGTGAATGAGCAGTTCTTC.

J is TRBJ2-7 and V is TRBV7-2, with TRBD1 identical over 7 bases. Germline V gene sequence: CDR1 SGHTA, CDR2 FQGNSA. Trimming removed 1 base from V and 3 bases from J; junction bases left unmatched: 6. The length of the CDR3 is 15 residues. CDR3 in amino acids: CASSLVGQLIYEQYF. The CDR3 coding sequence is TGTGCCAGCAGCTTAGTGGGACAGCTGATCTACGAGCAGTACTTC.

This clone showed up just a few times. A read error may account for a junction end that differs from germline. The rearrangement joins TRBV19 to TRBJ1-5, with D possibly TRBD1 on 6 matching bases. This CDR3 contains 15 residues. Germline loops: CDR1 LNHDA, CDR2 SQIVND (reference sequence). CDR3 sequence: CASSIVGTRGGPQNF. The DNA for the CDR3 is TGTGCCAGTAGTATAGTTGGCACCCGGGGGGGGCCCCAGAATTTT.

This clone was picked up a small number of times. V gene TRBV6-5 combines with J gene TRBJ2-1; D ambiguous. Trimming shortened V by 0 bases and J by 14 bases, and 14 bases separated the two germline ends. The CDR3 has 13 residues. The germline V gene has CDR1 MNHEY and CDR2 SVGAGI. CDR3 coding DNA: TGTGCCAGCAGTTACTCGAAAGGCAGCGCAGAGTTCTTC. Amino acid sequence: CASSYSKGSAEFF.

The chain recombines TRBV14 with TRBJ1-3; D is ambiguous. V lost 1 base and J 0 bases, leaving 10 bases between the germline ends. The CDR3 covers 16 residues. Germline-derived CDR1 and CDR2 are SGHDN and FVKESK. The CDR3: CASSQVTLNSGNTIYF. CDR3 in DNA: TGTGCCAGCAGCCAAGTCACTCTCAACTCTGGAAACACCATATATTTT.

A remark on this clone: At one boundary the junction diverges from the germline segment, which might be a read error. The J gene is TRBJ2-7, the V gene TRBV7-9; D is unclear. The CDR3 runs to 15 residues. Germline CDR1 SEHNR, CDR2 FQNEAQ (reference sequence). DNA for the CDR3: TGTTCCAGCAGCAATGGTTACTATTCCTCCTACGAGCAGTACTTC. Its protein is CSSSNGYYSSYEQYF.

This rearrangement joins TRBV19 to TRBJ2-1, with D perhaps matching TRBD1 (6 bases). The CDR3 length is 13 residues. Germline loops: CDR1 LNHDA, CDR2 SQIVND (reference sequence). Trimming pared 10 bases from V and 8 bases from J, leaving 18 bases between. CDR3 bases: TGTGCCACCGGACAGAATCCTACGGATGAGCAGTTCTTC. It is translated as CATGQNPTDEQFF.

The V gene is TRBV4-1, the J gene TRBJ1-5, with D unclear. The CDR3 sequence is 17 residues long. Trimming stripped 4 bases from V and 4 bases from J, with 20 bases between. Germline V CDR1 and CDR2: MGHRA, YSYEKL. CDR3 nucleotides: TGCGCCAGCAGCCCTTCAGGCAGAGCAAACCTAAATCAGCCCCAGCATTTT. Encoded protein: CASSPSGRANLNQPQHF.

The chain links TRBV6-1 to TRBJ1-1; a weak D match, TRBD1 (5 bases). The V gene's germline CDR1 is MNHNS and CDR2 SASEGT. The CDR3 sequence is 15 residues long. Deletions cut 2 bases from V and 5 bases from J, with 15 bases between. The CDR3 loop is CASSEHGQGRTEAFF. The CDR3, as DNA: TGTGCCAGCAGTGAACACGGTCAGGGAAGAACTGAAGCTTTCTTT.

The chain uses TRBV19 and TRBJ1-6; 8 nucleotides align to TRBD1. Germline V gene data show CDR1 as LNHDA and CDR2 as SQIVND (reference sequence). This CDR3 comprises 16 residues. V was pared by 4 bases and J by 2 bases, with 4 bases of the junction left unmatched. The CDR3 bases are TGTGCCAGTAGTAGAGGACAGGGCACCTATAATTCACCCCTCCACTTT. It codes for CASSRGQGTYNSPLHF.

V gene TRBV2 combines with J gene TRBJ1-5, with D perhaps matching TRBD1 (6 bases). The CDR3 extends over 15 amino acids. The ends were cut back, 6 bases at V and 2 bases at J, with 14 bases in the middle. Germline V CDR1 and CDR2: SNHLY, FYNNEI. CDR3 amino acids: CASRVGGGRNQPQHF. The DNA of the CDR3 is TGTGCCAGCAGGGTTGGGGGGGGCCGCAATCAGCCCCAGCATTTT.

This chain joins TRBV5-1 and TRBJ1-1; TRBD1 matches 7 bases. Germline loops: CDR1 SGHRS, CDR2 YFSETQ. J lost 1 base, V lost 3 bases, and 3 bases had no gene match. The CDR3 sequence is 14 residues long. The CDR3 region is CASSSGQRNTEAFF. As DNA, the CDR3 is TGCGCCAGCAGCTCGGGACAGCGGAACACTGAAGCTTTCTTT.

The J gene is TRBJ1-1, the V gene TRBV4-1; D is perhaps TRBD1 (5 bases). V was trimmed by 0 bases and J by 1 base, leaving 12 bases between them. Germline V gives CDR1 MGHRA, CDR2 YSYEKL. This CDR3 spans 16 amino acids. The CDR3, as DNA: TGCGCCAGCAGCCAAGAGTTCGGACAATCGAACACTGAAGCTTTCTTT. It encodes CASSQEFGQSNTEAFF.

This clone appeared once. This rearrangement joins TRBV10-1 to TRBJ2-5; D is perhaps TRBD1 (6 bases). Per germline, CDR1 WNHNN and CDR2 SYGVQD (reference sequence). V shed 4 bases and J shed 1 base, with 10 bases lying between them. The CDR3 length is 14 residues. The CDR3 is CASSVGRGQETQYF. The CDR3 DNA sequence: TGCGCCAGCAGTGTTGGCAGGGGCCAAGAGACCCAGTACTTC.

The CDR3 sequence: CSVEVVQALYGYTF. The CDR3 DNA is TGCAGCGTTGAAGTAGTGCAGGCCCTCTATGGCTACACCTTC. The chain carries TRBV29-1 and TRBJ1-2; D is unresolved. CDR3 length equals 14 residues. Germline assignment: CDR1 SQVTM and CDR2 ANQGSEA. V shed 1 base and J shed 4 bases, with 13 bases lying between them.

In DNA form, the CDR3 reads TGTGCCAGCAGCGTAGAACGGGGGGGCGCGGAGCAGTTCTTC. It yields the protein CASSVERGGAEQFF. The V gene is TRBV9, the J gene TRBJ2-1; TRBD2 matches at 8 bases. Germline V CDR1 and CDR2: SGDLS, YYNGEE. The CDR3 has 14 residues. J was trimmed by 10 bases and V by 0 bases; bases with no gene match: 6.

The CDR3 coding sequence is TGTGCCTGGAGACGCGGACAGGCGGAGGGACTGTTTTTT. Amino acid sequence: CAWRRGQAEGLFF. This chain joins TRBV30 and TRBJ1-4, with 7 bases fitting TRBD1. Unmatched junction bases numbered 11, after V lost 3 bases and J lost 13 bases. Per the germline V gene, CDR1 is GTSNPN and CDR2 is SVGIG (reference sequence). The CDR3 length is 13 residues.